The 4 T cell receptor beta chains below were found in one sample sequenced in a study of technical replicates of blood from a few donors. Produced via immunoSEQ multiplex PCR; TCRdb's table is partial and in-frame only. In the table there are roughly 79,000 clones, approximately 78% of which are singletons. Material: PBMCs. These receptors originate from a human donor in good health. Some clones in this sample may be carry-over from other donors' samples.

The CDR3 DNA follows: TGTGCCAGCAGCTCCCAACAGGGGGGACGCTATGGCTACACCTTC. Translation gives CASSSQQGGRYGYTF. The gene calls are TRBV5-4 and TRBJ1-2, with 8 bases fitting TRBD1. CDR1 SGHNT and CDR2 YYREEE come from the germline V gene (reference sequence). V shed 3 bases and J 4 bases; nucleotides not matched to a gene: 8. The CDR3 totals 15 residues.

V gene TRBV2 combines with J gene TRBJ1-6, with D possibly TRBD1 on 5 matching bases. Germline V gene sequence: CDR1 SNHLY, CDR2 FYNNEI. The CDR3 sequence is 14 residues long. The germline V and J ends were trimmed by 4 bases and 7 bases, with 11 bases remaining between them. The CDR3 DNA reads TGTGCCAGCAGTGGGCAGGGAAGGAATTCACCCCTCCACTTT. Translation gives CASSGQGRNSPLHF.

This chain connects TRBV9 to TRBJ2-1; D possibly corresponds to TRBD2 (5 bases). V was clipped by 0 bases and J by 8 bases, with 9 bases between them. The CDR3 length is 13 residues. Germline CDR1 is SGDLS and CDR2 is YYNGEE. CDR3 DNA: TGTGCCAGCAGCGTAGACGGGGTGGATGAGCAGTTCTTC. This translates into CASSVDGVDEQFF.

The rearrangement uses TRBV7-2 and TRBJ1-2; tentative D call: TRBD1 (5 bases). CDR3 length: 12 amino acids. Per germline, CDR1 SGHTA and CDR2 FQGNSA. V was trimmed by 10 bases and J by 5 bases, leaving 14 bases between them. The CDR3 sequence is CATRQGVYGYTF. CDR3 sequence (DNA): TGTGCCACCCGGCAGGGCGTATATGGCTACACCTTC.